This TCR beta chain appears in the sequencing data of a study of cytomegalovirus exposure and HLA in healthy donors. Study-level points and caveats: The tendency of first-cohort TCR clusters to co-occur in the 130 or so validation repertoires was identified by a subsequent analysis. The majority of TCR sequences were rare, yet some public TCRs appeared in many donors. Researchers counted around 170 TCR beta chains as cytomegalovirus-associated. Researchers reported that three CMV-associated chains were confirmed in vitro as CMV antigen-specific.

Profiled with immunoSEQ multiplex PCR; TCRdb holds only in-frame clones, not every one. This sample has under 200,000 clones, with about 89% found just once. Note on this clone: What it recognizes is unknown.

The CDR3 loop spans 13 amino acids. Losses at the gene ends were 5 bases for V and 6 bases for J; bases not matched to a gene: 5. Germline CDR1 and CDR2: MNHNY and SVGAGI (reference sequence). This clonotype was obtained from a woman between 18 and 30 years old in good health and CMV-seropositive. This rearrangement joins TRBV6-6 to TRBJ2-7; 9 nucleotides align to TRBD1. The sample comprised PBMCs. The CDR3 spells CASSPGQGAEQYF. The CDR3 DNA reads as TGTGCCAGCAGTCCGGGACAGGGCGCCGAGCAGTACTTC.